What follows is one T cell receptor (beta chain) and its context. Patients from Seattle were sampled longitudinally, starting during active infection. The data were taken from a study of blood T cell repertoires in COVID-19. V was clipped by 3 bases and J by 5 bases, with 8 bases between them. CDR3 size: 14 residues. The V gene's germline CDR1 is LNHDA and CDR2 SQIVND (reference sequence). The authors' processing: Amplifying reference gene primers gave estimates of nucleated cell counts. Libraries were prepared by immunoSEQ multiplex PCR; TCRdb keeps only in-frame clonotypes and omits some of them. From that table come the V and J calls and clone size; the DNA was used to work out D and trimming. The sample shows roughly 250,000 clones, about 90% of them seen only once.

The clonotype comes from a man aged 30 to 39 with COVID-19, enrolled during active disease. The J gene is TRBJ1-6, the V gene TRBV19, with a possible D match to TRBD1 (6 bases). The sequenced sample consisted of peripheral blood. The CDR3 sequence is CASSIGTNNSPLHF. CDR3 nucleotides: TGTGCCAGTAGTATCGGGACAAATAATTCACCCCTCCACTTT.